This T cell receptor beta chain was identified during a study of lymphopenia after photon versus proton radiotherapy. Study-level points and caveats: Photon-treated patients lost naive T cells and TCR diversity; proton-treated stayed stable. Post-nadir diversity loss with photons came from oligoclonal expansion, particularly CD8+ Temra cells. Authors raise, but do not show, better survival with proton therapy. Post-nadir TCR diversity decline inversely tracked overall survival among those who died.

The V end lost 4 bases, the J end lost 4 bases, and 13 bases lay between the germline ends. Germline lookup yields CDR1 MNHEY and CDR2 SVGAGI. The CDR3 has 14 amino acids. Sequencing used immunoSEQ multiplex PCR; TCRdb keeps in-frame clones, though not all of them. The sample has 29,000 or so clones; roughly 87% are singletons. A remark on this clone: The antigen is undetermined.

The TCR sequence derives from a woman aged 60-75 years with cholangiocarcinoma. Some clones in this sample may be carry-over from other donors' samples. This specimen consisted of peripheral blood, obtained from a patient treated with proton-based radiotherapy. V and J are TRBV6-5 and TRBJ1-1; possibly TRBD1 for D (5 bases). The CDR3 sequence is CASSFVPGGTEAFF. CDR3 coding DNA: TGTGCCAGCAGTTTCGTCCCGGGGGGCACTGAAGCTTTCTTT.